This TCR beta chain stems from a study of blood T cell repertoires in COVID-19. Turning to the study itself: Samples of COVID-19 (acute and convalescent) were obtained from the United States, Italy and Spain.

Seattle's enrolled individuals joined amid active infection and were then monitored longitudinally. V gave up 0 bases and J gave up 3 bases, with 9 bases separating them. Germline V CDR1 and CDR2: MNHEY, SVGEGT. CDR3 length: 15 amino acids. Assay: immunoSEQ multiplex PCR; the TCRdb copy retains only in-frame clones and omits some. This sample yields more than 200,000 clones, of which 90% are seen a single time; less than 3.5% belongs to the top ten. The chain recombines TRBV6-2 or TRBV6-3 with TRBJ2-1; D gene uncertain. The sample comprised peripheral blood. This TCR came from a man aged 30 to 39 with COVID-19, enrolled during active disease. The CDR3 region is CASSYSSQDYNEQFF. Written as DNA, the CDR3 is TGTGCCAGCAGTTACTCGAGTCAAGACTACAATGAGCAGTTCTTC.